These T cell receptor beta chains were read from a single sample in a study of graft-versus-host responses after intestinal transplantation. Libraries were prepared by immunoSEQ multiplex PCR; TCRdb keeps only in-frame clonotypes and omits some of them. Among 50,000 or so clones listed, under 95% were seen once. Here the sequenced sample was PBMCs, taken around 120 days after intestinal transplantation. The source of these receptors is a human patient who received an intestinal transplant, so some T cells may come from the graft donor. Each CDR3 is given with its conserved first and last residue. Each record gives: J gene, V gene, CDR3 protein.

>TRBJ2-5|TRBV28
CASSLYSDWGGAREETQYF
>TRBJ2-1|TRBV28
CASSFPSIEQFF
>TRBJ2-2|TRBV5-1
CASSEDPGRKNTGELFF
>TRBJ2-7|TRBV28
CASSSLGGVVSYEQYF
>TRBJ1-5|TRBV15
CATRVGRPNNQPQHF
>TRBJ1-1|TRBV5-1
CASSWVGTEAFF
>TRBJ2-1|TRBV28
CASSPRETGNNEQFF
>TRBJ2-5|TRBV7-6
CASSTRTGVTTQYF
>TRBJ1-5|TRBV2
CASSERLGQPQHF
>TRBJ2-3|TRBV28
CASSLLSGGAYTDTQYF
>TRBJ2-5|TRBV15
CATSRDRGLKRETQYF
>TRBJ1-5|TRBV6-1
CASSERDRWPLPQHF
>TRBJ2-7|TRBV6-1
CASSASGGAYEQYF
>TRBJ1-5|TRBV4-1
CASSPQGGGSNQPQHF
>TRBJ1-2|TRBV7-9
CASSLVDRDPTF
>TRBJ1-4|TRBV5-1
CASSIEQGINEKLFF
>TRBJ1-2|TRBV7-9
CASSPQRIGRASYGYTF
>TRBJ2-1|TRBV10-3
CAISEAGVGNEQFF
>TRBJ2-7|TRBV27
CASSLSGPYEQYF
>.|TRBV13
CASSSLDRGIYEQYF
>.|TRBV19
CASRSPGGTYEQYF
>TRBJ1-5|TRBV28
CASSLLIVNSNQPQHF
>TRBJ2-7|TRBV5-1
CASSLDLAAYEQYF
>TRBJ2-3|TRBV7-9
CASSSTGSTDTQYF
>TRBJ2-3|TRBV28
CASSPPGVPGNTQYF
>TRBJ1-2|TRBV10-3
CAISAEGQNYGYTF
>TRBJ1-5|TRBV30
CAWSRSPNTANQPQHF
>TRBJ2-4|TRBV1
CTSSQEDRGPKNIQYF
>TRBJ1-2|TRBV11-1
CASSLSQGSDGYTF
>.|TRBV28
CASRPGGFYEQYF
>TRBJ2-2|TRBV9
CASSDSSGGPGGELFF
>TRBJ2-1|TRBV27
CASSFGLAGPTSSYNEQFF
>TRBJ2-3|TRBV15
CATSRERGLGTDTQYF
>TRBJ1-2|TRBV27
CASSSLRQRNYGYTF
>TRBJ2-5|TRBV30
CACPGSGRYQETQYF
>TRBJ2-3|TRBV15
CATLDRSGSDTQYF
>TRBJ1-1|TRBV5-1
CASSLRRPGTEAFF
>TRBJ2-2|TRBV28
CASNTPGAVGELFF
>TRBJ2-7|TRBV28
CASRSRPGLQSYEQYF
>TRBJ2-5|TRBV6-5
CASILEGREETQYF
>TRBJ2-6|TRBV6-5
CASSYSGSGANVLTF
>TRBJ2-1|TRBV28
CASNRDRVNEQFF
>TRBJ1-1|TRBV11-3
CASSPGGKTEAFF
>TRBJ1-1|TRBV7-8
CASSPILGGIEAFF
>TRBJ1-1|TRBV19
CASSILRQGPNTEAFF
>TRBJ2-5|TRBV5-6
CASSLVTGGETQYF
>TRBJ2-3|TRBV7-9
CASSLQLHTDTQYF
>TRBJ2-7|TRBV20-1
CSAEIGDEQYF
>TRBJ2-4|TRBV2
CASTPGLAGGSRAIQYF
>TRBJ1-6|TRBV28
CASSFSSVNYNSPLHF
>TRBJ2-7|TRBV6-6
CASSYSSGDYYEQYF
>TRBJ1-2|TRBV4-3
CASSHHITVGYTF
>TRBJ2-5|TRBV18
CASSPLDSQETQYF
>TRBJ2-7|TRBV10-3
CAISDNRVEQYF
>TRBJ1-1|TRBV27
CASSFGGGTEAFF
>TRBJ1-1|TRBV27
CASSLYRVTEAFF
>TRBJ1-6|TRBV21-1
CASRPGQGLSPLHF
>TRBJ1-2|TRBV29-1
CSVEEDEGVYGYTF
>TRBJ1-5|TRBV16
CASSQSGGDQPQHF